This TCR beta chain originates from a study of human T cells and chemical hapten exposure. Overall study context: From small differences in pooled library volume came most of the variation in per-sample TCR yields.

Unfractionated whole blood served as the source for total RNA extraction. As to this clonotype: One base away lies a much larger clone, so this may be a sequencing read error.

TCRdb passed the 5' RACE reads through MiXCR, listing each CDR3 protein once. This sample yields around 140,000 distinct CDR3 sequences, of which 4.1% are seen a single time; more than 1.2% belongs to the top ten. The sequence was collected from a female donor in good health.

CDR3 coding DNA: TGTACCAGCAGCCGCGCCTGGACAGGGAATCACGAGCAGTACTTC. Protein sequence: CTSSRAWTGNHEQYF. The gene calls are TRBV12-3 or TRBV12-4 and TRBJ2-7; 8 bases line up with TRBD1. The CDR3 sequence is 15 residues long.